These T cell receptor beta chains were read from a single sample in a study of blood T cell repertoires in COVID-19. TCRdb's table, derived via immunoSEQ multiplex PCR, lists solely in-frame clones and lacks some. The sample yields about 310,000 clones, around 84% seen once. Sequencing was performed on PBMCs or T cells enriched from blood (not recorded which). The receptor set was obtained from a woman in her 30s who had been exposed to COVID-19. The CDR3 runs from the conserved cysteine through the conserved F or W. D genes are given only for firm matches. Clone size is shown for a subset of rows, as once, few, many or a class of expanded clone.

>TRBV7-9|TRBJ1-1|NA|NA
CASSVDKNTEAFF
TGTGCCAGCAGCGTAGACAAGAACACTGAAGCTTTCTTT
>TRBV28|TRBJ1-5|NA|NA
CASSPRGGANQPQHF
TGTGCCAGCAGTCCCCGGGGGGGGGCCAATCAGCCCCAGCATTTT
>TRBV5-6|TRBJ2-7|NA|NA
CASSLYRASLAYEQYF
TGTGCCAGCAGCTTGTACAGGGCATCCTTAGCCTACGAGCAGTACTTC
>TRBV10-3|TRBJ2-7|NA|NA
CAISRGQGGQYF
TGTGCCATCAGCAGAGGGCAGGGAGGGCAGTACTTC
>TRBV4-1|TRBJ2-3|NA|NA
CASSQVQSGMRDTQYF
TGCGCCAGCAGCCAAGTTCAGTCCGGGATGAGAGATACGCAGTATTTT
>TRBV7-9|TRBJ1-3|NA|TRBD1
CASSLSQPRDSRRNTIYF
TGTGCCAGCAGCTTGAGTCAACCACGGGACAGTCGACGAAACACCATATATTTT
>TRBV9|TRBJ2-1|NA|TRBD2
CASSDAGGPYNEQFF
TGTGCCAGCAGCGACGCGGGAGGGCCTTACAATGAGCAGTTCTTC
>TRBV6-1|TRBJ1-4|once|NA
CASSELPFNEKLFF
TGTGCCAGCAGTGAACTCCCTTTTAATGAAAAACTGTTTTTT
>TRBV3-1/TRBV3-2|TRBJ2-3|NA|TRBD2
CASSQGTSHLDTQYF
TGTGCCAGCAGCCAAGGGACTAGTCATCTAGATACGCAGTATTTT
>TRBV5-6|TRBJ1-1|NA|NA
CASSLYSEAFF
TGTGCCAGCAGCTTGTACAGCGAAGCTTTCTTT
>TRBV9|TRBJ2-7|NA|TRBD2
CASSTASGSSYEQYF
TGTGCCAGCAGCACAGCTAGCGGGAGCTCCTACGAGCAGTACTTC
>TRBV7-8|TRBJ2-5|NA|TRBD1
CASSLGTGTGQETQYF
TGTGCCAGCAGCTTAGGGACCGGGACAGGGCAAGAGACCCAGTACTTC
>TRBV6-5|TRBJ2-7|NA|TRBD2
CASSLRRGRAREQYF
TGTGCCAGCAGTCTCCGACGCGGGAGGGCTAGGGAGCAGTACTTC
>TRBV11-2|TRBJ1-6|NA|TRBD1
CASSPPTGFNSPLHF
TGTGCCAGCAGCCCACCGACAGGGTTTAATTCACCCCTCCACTTT
>TRBV20-1|TRBJ2-1|NA|TRBD2
CSASPKRLAGRGNEQFF
TGCAGTGCTAGTCCAAAAAGGCTAGCGGGAAGGGGCAATGAGCAGTTCTTC
>TRBV28|TRBJ2-4|NA|NA
CASSSTGEAGYIQYF
TGTGCCAGCAGCTCCACAGGGGAGGCTGGATACATTCAGTACTTC
>TRBV4-1|TRBJ2-7|NA|TRBD1
CASSQEGGEGYEQYF
TGCGCCAGCAGCCAAGAAGGGGGCGAGGGCTACGAGCAGTACTTC
>TRBV14|TRBJ1-1|NA|NA
CASSRITGQINTEAFF
TGTGCCAGCAGCCGGATTACAGGGCAGATTAACACTGAAGCTTTCTTT
>TRBV27|TRBJ1-6|NA|TRBD1
CASRGTGDPRNSPLHF
TGTGCCAGCAGAGGAACAGGGGATCCTAGAAATTCACCCCTCCACTTT
>TRBV7-9|TRBJ1-2|NA|TRBD1
CASSLQGAYGYTF
TGTGCCAGCAGCTTACAGGGGGCCTATGGCTACACCTTC
>TRBV28|TRBJ1-1|NA|NA
CASSFSAPRWTEAFF
TGTGCCAGCAGTTTTAGCGCCCCACGATGGACTGAAGCTTTCTTT
>TRBV5-1|TRBJ2-1|NA|TRBD2
CASSLGGNYAGGDNEQFF
TGCGCCAGCAGCTTGGGAGGGAATTATGCGGGAGGGGACAATGAGCAGTTCTTC
>TRBV9|TRBJ1-6|NA|NA
CASSDIASYNSPLHF
TGTGCCAGCTCGGACATCGCCTCCTATAATTCACCCCTCCACTTT
>TRBV3-1/TRBV3-2|TRBJ1-4|NA|NA
CASSLQGSNEKLFF
TGTGCCAGCAGCCTACAGGGATCGAATGAAAAACTGTTTTTT
>TRBV30|TRBJ1-2|NA|NA
CAWSAPGQKYGYTF
TGTGCCTGGAGTGCTCCAGGACAGAAGTATGGCTACACCTTC
>TRBV30|TRBJ2-3|NA|NA
CAWSVSRPGVDTQYF
TGTGCCTGGAGCGTTAGTCGCCCGGGGGTAGATACGCAGTATTTT
>TRBV19|TRBJ1-6|NA|TRBD1
CASSISRDRGNSPLHF
TGTGCCAGTAGTATATCCCGGGACAGGGGAAATTCACCCCTCCACTTT
>TRBV4-3|TRBJ2-2|NA|TRBD2
CASSSLAGGPGELFF
TGCGCCAGCAGCTCTTTAGCGGGGGGGCCAGGGGAGCTGTTTTTT
>TRBV28|TRBJ1-5|NA|TRBD1
CASSYSGYRGQQPQHF
TGTGCCAGCAGTTACTCTGGTTACAGGGGCCAGCAGCCCCAGCATTTT